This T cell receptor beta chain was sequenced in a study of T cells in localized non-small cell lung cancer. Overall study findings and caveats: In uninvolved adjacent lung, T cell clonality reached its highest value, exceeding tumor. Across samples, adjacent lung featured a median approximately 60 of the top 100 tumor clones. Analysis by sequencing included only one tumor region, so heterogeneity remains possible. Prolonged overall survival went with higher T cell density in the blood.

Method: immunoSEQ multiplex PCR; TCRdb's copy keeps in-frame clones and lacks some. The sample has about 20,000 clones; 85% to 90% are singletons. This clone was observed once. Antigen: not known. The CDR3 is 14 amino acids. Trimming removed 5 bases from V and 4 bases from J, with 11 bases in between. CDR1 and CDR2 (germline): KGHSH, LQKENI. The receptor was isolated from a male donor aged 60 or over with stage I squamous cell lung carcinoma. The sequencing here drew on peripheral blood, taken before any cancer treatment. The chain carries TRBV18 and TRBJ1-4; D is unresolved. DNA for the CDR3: TGTGCCAGCTCAGTCCGTGGAAATAATGAAAAACTGTTTTTT. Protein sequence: CASSVRGNNEKLFF.